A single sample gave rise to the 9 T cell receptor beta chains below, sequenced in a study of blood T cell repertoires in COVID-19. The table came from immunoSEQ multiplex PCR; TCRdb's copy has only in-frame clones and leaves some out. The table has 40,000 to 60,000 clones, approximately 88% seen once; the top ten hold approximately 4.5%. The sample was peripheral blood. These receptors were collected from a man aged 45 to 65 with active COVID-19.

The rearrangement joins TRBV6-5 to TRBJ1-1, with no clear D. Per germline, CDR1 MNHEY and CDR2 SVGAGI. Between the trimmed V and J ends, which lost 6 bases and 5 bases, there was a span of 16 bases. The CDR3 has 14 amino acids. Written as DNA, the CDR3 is TGTGCCAGCAGGCCACCCCCAGGTGGGACTGAAGCTTTCTTT. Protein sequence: CASRPPPGGTEAFF.

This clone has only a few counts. The CDR3 spells CASSLGPWVMNTEAFF. The CDR3 nucleotides read TGTGCCAGCAGTTTAGGGCCATGGGTGATGAACACTGAAGCTTTCTTT. The V call is TRBV28, the J call TRBJ1-1, with D hard to call. This CDR3 has 16 amino acids. Germline CDR1 MDHEN, CDR2 SYDVKM. Deletions cut 2 bases from V and 0 bases from J, with 13 bases between.

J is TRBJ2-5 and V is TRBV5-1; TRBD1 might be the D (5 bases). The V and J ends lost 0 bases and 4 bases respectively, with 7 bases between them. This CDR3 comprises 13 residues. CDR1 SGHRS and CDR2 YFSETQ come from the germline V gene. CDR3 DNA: TGCGCCAGCAGCTTGGTGGGGCGAGAGACCCAGTACTTC. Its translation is CASSLVGRETQYF. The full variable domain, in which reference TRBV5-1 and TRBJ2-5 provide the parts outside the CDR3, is KAGVTQTPRYLIKTRGQQVTLSCSPISGHRSVSWYQQTPGQGLQFLFEYFSETQRNKGNFPGRFSGRQFSNSRSEMNVSTLELGDSALYLCASSLVGRETQYFGPGTRLLVL.

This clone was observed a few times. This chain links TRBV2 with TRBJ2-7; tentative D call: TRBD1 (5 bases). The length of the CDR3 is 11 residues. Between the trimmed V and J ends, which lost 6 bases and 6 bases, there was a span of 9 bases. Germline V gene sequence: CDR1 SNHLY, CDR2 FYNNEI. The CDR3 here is CASSRVVEQYF. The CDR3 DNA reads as TGTGCCAGCAGCAGGGTGGTCGAGCAGTACTTC.

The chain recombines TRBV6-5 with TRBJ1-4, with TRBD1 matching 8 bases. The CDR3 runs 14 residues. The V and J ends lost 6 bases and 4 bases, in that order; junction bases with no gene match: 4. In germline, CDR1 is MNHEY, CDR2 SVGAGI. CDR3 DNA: TGTGCCAGCAGCCCGGGACAGGATAATGAAAAACTGTTTTTT. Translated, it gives CASSPGQDNEKLFF.

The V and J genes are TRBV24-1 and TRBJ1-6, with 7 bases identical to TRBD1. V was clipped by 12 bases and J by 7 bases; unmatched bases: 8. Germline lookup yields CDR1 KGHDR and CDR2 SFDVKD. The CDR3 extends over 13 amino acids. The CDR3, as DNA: TGTGCCCCTCCGACAGGGAGAAATTCACCCCTCCACTTT. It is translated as CAPPTGRNSPLHF.

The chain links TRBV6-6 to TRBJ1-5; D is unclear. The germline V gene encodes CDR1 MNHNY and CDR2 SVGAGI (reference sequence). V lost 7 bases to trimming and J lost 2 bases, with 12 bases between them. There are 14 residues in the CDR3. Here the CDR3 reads CASTTGAGNQPQHF. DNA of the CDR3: TGTGCCAGCACCACGGGTGCGGGCAATCAGCCCCAGCATTTT.

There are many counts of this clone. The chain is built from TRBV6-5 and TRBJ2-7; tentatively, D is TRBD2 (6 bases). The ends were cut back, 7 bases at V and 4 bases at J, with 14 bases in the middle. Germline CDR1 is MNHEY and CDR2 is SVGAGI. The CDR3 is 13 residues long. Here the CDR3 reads CASIYNGLYEQYF. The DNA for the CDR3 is TGTGCCAGCATATACAACGGACTATACGAGCAGTACTTC.

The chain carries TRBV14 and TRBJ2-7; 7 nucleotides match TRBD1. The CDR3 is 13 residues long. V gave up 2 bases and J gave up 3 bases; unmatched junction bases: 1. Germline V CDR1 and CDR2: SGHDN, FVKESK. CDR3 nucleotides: TGTGCCAGCAGCCAACCAGGGGGCTACGAGCAGTACTTC. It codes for CASSQPGGYEQYF.